This T cell receptor (beta chain) comes out of a study of early T cells in non-severe SARS-CoV-2 infection. Notes on the study in general: The matching step, a VDJdb search, favored anti-spike CD8 responses and missed private and CD4 specificities.

With 5 bases removed from V and 4 bases from J, the gap between germline ends came to 8 bases. The CDR3 sequence is 12 residues long. TCRdb reanalysed the 5' RACE reads using MiXCR and keeps one entry per CDR3 protein. This table holds some 91,000 distinct CDR3 sequences, about 12% found once. With regard to this clonotype: Its antigen is undetermined.

Sequenced input: whole blood. The V and J genes are TRBV12-3 or TRBV12-4 and TRBJ1-1; perhaps TRBD1 as D (5 bases). This clonotype was sampled from an adult who was a healthcare worker with PCR-confirmed SARS-CoV-2 infection or an uninfected control (not recorded which). The CDR3 coding sequence is TGTGCCAGCAGTGGACACGTCACTGAAGCTTTCTTT. As protein: CASSGHVTEAFF.